One T cell receptor beta chain is described in this entry. This sample was included in a study of blood T cell repertoires in COVID-19. Background on the study: The United States, Italy and Spain provided the acute and convalescent COVID-19 samples. Sample material is recorded as cDNA or gDNA derived from T cells, B-cell-depleted T cells, or PBMCs.

In the authors' workflow: By means of reference gene primer amplification, nucleated cell counts were estimated. Sequenced by immunoSEQ multiplex PCR; TCRdb stores in-frame clones only, minus some. D and trimming were read from the DNA, whereas the V and J calls and clone size are those reported in that table. The sample includes under 300,000 clones, roughly 89% of them seen just once. Sequencing was done on a sample of peripheral blood. The source of this sequence is a woman aged 35 to 49 who had recovered from COVID-19.

The CDR3 DNA sequence: TGTGCCAGCGGCGTGGGGCCTAGCAATCAGCCCCAGCATTTT. The encoded protein is CASGVGPSNQPQHF. This chain uses TRBV2 with TRBJ1-5; possible D gene TRBD1, 5 bases. Germline V CDR1 and CDR2: SNHLY, FYNNEI. V was cut by 8 bases and J by 0 bases, with 11 bases left in between. The length of the CDR3 is 14 residues.